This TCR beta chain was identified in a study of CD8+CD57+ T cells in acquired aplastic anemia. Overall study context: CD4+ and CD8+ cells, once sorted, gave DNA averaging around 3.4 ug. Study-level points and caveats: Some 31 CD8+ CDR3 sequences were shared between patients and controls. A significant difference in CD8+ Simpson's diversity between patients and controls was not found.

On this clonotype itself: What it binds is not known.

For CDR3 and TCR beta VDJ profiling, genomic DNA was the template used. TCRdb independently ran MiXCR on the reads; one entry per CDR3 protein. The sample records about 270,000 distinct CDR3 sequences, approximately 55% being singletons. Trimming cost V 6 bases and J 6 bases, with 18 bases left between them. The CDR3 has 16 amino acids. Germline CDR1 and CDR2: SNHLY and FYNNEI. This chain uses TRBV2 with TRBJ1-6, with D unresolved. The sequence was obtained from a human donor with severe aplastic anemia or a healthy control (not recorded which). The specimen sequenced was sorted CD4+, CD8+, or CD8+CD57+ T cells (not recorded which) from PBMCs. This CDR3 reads CASSEPAVFPNSPLHF. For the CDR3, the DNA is TGTGCCAGCAGCGAACCGGCAGTTTTTCCTAATTCACCCCTCCACTTT.